The source of this T cell receptor beta chain is a study of beta chain features in type 1 diabetes. Study-wide points: Shorter TCRB CDR3s, moderately but significantly so, marked every one of the four CD4+ subsets in Type 1 diabetes patients.

The CDR3 covers 15 residues. Germline V gene lookup returns CDR1 MDHEN and CDR2 SYDVKM. The ends lost 6 bases at V and 8 bases at J; junction bases unmatched: 10. Details on this clone: The antigen is not known.

cDNA synthesis used the whole RNA isolate, giving expressed TCRB sequences. This table comes from immunoSEQ multiplex PCR, and its TCRdb copy is limited to in-frame clones, with some not included. The sample consists of 150,000 to 200,000 clones, about 63% of them appearing once. The rearrangement links TRBV28 to TRBJ2-1, with 10 bases identical to TRBD2. Sequencing used naive CD4+ T cells from blood. The receptor comes from a man aged 30-40 years with type 1 diabetes. CDR3 sequence: CASSQAGGPGHEQFF. The DNA of the CDR3 is TGTGCCAGCAGCCAAGCGGGGGGGCCGGGCCATGAGCAGTTCTTC.